This T cell receptor (beta chain) was obtained from a study of Ad26.COV2.S vaccination and SARS-CoV-2 variants. Whole-study results and caveats: Higher spike-specific TCR breadth was found in vaccine recipients than in placebo recipients.

In regard to this clone: Its antigen is as yet unknown.

Measured with immunoSEQ multiplex PCR; TCRdb has only the in-frame clones, and not every one. The data contain 350,000 to 500,000 clones, about 90% of them singletons. The V gene lost 2 bases and the J gene lost 5 bases, with 12 bases spanning the gap. The CDR3 totals 13 residues. The germline CDR1 and CDR2 sequences are GTSNPN and SVGIG (reference sequence). The treatment: over 15 received Ad26.COV2.S at low or high dose, single or two shots; 5 received placebo; per-sample allocation not given. On day 63 after the first injection, vaccine and placebo recipients gave samples. The study used a vaccine consisting of an Ad26 vector that expressed Wuhan-strain SARS-CoV-2 spike.

The clonotype comes from a person aged 18 to 59 who received the Ad26.COV2.S COVID-19 vaccine or a placebo. Sequencing was performed on peripheral blood, taken in a trial of Ad26.COV2.S vaccine versus placebo. The chain combines TRBV30 with TRBJ1-1; weak D call: TRBD1 (5 bases). The CDR3 sequence: CAWSINGGTEAFF. The DNA of the CDR3 is TGTGCCTGGAGTATTAACGGGGGGACTGAAGCTTTCTTT.